The present T cell receptor (beta chain) was sequenced within a study of blood T cell repertoires in COVID-19. Study background: The study drew acute and convalescent COVID-19 samples from the United States, Italy and Spain. The cDNA or gDNA used as material had been derived from T cells, B-cell-depleted T cells, or PBMCs.

Points on this clone: The junction and the germline gene differ at one end; a read error may be behind it.

In the authors' workflow: By means of reference gene primer amplification, nucleated cell counts were estimated. Assay used: immunoSEQ multiplex PCR; TCRdb lists only in-frame clones, some missing. The V and J calls and the clone size are those of that table, but D and trimming were determined from the DNA. The repertoire holds around 29,000 clones, roughly 86% seen once, with 14% in the top ten. CDR3 length equals 15 residues. In germline, CDR1 is SSHAT, CDR2 FNYEAQ (reference sequence). The V call is TRBV7-7, the J call TRBJ2-5; 8 positions match TRBD2. The sequence was collected from a human donor with active COVID-19. The donor label of this sample is uncertain. Sequencing used peripheral blood. Here the CDR3 DNA reads TGTGCTAGCAGCTCGAATACGGGGGGGCAAGAGACCCAGTACTTC. Protein sequence: CASSSNTGGQETQYF.